This T cell receptor beta chain was identified during a study of PD-1 blockade in classical Hodgkin lymphoma. Overall study results and limits: A reduction in baseline TCR diversity was reportedly seen in newly diagnosed patients relative to healthy donors.

The germline CDR1 and CDR2 sequences are MNHEY and SVGAGI. The V end was cut by 2 bases, the J end by 6 bases, with 15 bases between. The CDR3 sequence is 15 residues long. Assay: immunoSEQ multiplex PCR; the TCRdb copy retains only in-frame clones and omits some. The sample records 30,000 to 35,000 clones, approximately 79% being singletons. Stated time point: cycle 4 day 1 (C4D1), after around six weeks of nivolumab. Each and every patient relapsed after autologous stem cell transplantation, and patients got differing brentuximab vedotin exposure. Magnetic depletion of unwanted cells isolated CD4+ T cells from thawed PBMCs. Note on this clone: What it binds is not known.

This TCR was sampled from a human donor with classical Hodgkin lymphoma. J is TRBJ2-3 and V is TRBV6-5; D tentatively fits TRBD1 or TRBD2 (5 bases each). The sample here was CD4+ T cells from blood, taken before the fourth cycle of nivolumab. The DNA of the CDR3 is TGTGCCAGCAGTTACGGGACGATCTATGGGGATACGCAGTATTTT. Translation gives CASSYGTIYGDTQYF.